Included here is one TCR beta chain sequence, with context. At one end, the junction sequence differs from germline, possibly due to a read error. The CDR3 consists of 14 residues. CDR1 and CDR2 from the germline V gene are MDHEN and SYDVKM. The data derive from a study of T cell repertoires in cytomegalovirus infection. TCRdb passed the reads through MiXCR, listing each CDR3 protein once. The sample holds about 740,000 distinct CDR3 sequences, 35% seen once. Sequenced: PBMCs. This clonotype was obtained from a human donor in good health (CMV status not recorded). Some clones in this sample may be carry-over from other donors' samples. The chain is built from TRBV28 and TRBJ1-2; 9 nucleotides line up with TRBD1. In nucleotides, the CDR3 is TGTGCCAGCAGTTTGGGGGACAGGGATTCTTTCTACCCCTTC. As protein: CASSLGDRDSFYPF.